One sample yielded the 8 T cell receptor beta chains listed below, sequenced in a study of regulatory T cells in long-lasting Graves disease. Time point reported: newly diagnosed GD, antithyroid drugs for less than 3 months. Isolated PBMC RNA provided the starting material for the TCR library. With iRepertoire HTBI primers and Arm-PCR of CDR3 regions, TCR beta libraries were built. TCRdb analysed the multiplex PCR reads with MiXCR anew, one entry per CDR3 protein. The sample shows 450,000 to 700,000 distinct CDR3 sequences, approximately 13% of them seen only once. This same sample was also part of a study on T cells in Graves' hyperthyroidism and ophthalmopathy.

Sequenced material: peripheral blood mononuclear cells (PBMCs), taken at new diagnosis, from a patient treated with antithyroid drugs. These receptors were obtained from a man aged 30 to 39 with Graves disease.

With respect to this clonotype: A read error may explain this, as a much larger clone is one base away. The gene calls are TRBV13 and TRBJ2-7; no clear D. This CDR3 has 12 amino acids. Germline V gene sequence: CDR1 PRHDT, CDR2 FYEKMQ (reference sequence). This CDR3 is CASSATTYGQYF. CDR3 coding DNA: TGTGCCAGCAGCGCCACCACCTACGGGCAGTACTTC.

This clonotype came up many times. J is TRBJ2-1 and V is TRBV18, with 9 positions matching TRBD1. V shed 5 bases, J shed 2 bases, and the junction held 4 bases outside the gene matches. Per germline, CDR1 KGHSH and CDR2 LQKENI. The CDR3 length is 15 residues. The CDR3 loop is CASSARDRAYNEQFF. The CDR3 DNA sequence: TGTGCCAGCTCAGCCCGGGACAGGGCCTACAATGAGCAGTTCTTC.

This clonotype was counted a few times. V gene TRBV2 combines with J gene TRBJ2-6; D ambiguous. Germline lookup yields CDR1 SNHLY and CDR2 FYNNEI. V gave up 6 bases and J gave up 4 bases, with 7 bases separating them. The CDR3 spans 13 residues. In nucleotides, the CDR3 is TGTGCCAGCAGGGGCAACGGGGCCAACGTCCTGACTTTC. Residues: CASRGNGANVLTF.

There are many counts of this clonotype. The chain has TRBV19 and TRBJ1-4; no firm D call. CDR1 is LNHDA and CDR2 is SQIVND in the germline V gene (reference sequence). This CDR3 contains 15 residues. With 7 bases removed from V and 2 bases from J, the gap between germline ends came to 14 bases. The CDR3 DNA follows: TGTGCCAGTATATCATTCGGAAGCACTAATGAAAAACTGTTTTTT. This sequence encodes CASISFGSTNEKLFF.

Many counts were recorded for this clonotype. The genes are TRBV7-2 and TRBJ1-2; D gene ambiguous. Trimming left V 1 base short and J 0 bases short, with 9 bases between. The CDR3 covers 15 residues. Germline CDR1 SGHTA, CDR2 FQGNSA. CDR3 region: CASSLEVSANYGYTF. CDR3 nucleotide sequence: TGTGCCAGCAGCTTAGAGGTTTCAGCTAACTATGGCTACACCTTC.

This clonotype has at least ten counts. V is TRBV7-2 and J is TRBJ1-5; D might be TRBD1 (5 bases). The V and J ends lost 1 base and 0 bases respectively, with 7 bases between them. Germline V gene lookup returns CDR1 SGHTA and CDR2 FQGNSA. This CDR3 spans 15 amino acids. The CDR3: CASSLERGSNQPQHF. CDR3 bases: TGTGCCAGCAGCTTAGAAAGGGGTAGCAATCAGCCCCAGCATTTT. Together with reference TRBV7-2 and TRBJ1-5, the CDR3 gives the full variable domain: GAGVSQSPSNKVTEKGKDVELRCDPISGHTALYWYRQSLGQGLEFLIYFQGNSAPDKSGLPSDRFSAERTGGSVSTLTIQRTQQEDSAVYLCASSLERGSNQPQHFGDGTRLSIL.

V gene TRBV6-2 or TRBV6-3 combines with J gene TRBJ2-2; D unresolved. V shed 6 bases and J shed 6 bases, with 11 bases lying between them. The CDR3 spans 13 residues. Germline V CDR1 and CDR2: MNHEY, SVGEGT. For the CDR3, the DNA is TGTGCCAGCAGATTATTCGGGCCCGGGGAGCTGTTTTTT. This codes for CASRLFGPGELFF.

About this clonotype: A much larger clone is a single base away; this may be a read error. The rearrangement uses TRBV6-2 or TRBV6-3 and TRBJ2-3; weak D call: TRBD1 (6 bases). V was clipped by 6 bases and J by 4 bases, with 11 bases between them. The CDR3 is 13 residues long. The germline V gene encodes CDR1 MNHEY and CDR2 SVGEGT. The CDR3 is CASRRDRPDTQYF. DNA for the CDR3: TGTGCCAGCAGGAGAGACAGGCCAGATACGCAGTATTTT.